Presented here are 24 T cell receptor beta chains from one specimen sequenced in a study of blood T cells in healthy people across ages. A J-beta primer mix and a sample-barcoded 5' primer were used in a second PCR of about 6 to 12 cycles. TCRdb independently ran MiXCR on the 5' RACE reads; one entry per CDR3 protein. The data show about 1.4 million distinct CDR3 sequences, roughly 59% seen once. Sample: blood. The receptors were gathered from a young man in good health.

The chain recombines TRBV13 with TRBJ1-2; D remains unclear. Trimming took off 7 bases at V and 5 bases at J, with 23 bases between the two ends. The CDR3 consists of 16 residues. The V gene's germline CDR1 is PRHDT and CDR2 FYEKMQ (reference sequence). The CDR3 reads CASTNSARGRGYGYTF. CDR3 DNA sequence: TGTGCCAGCACCAACTCAGCGAGAGGGCGGGGATATGGCTACACCTTC. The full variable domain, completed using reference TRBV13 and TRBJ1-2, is AAGVIQSPRHLIKEKRETATLKCYPIPRHDTVYWYQQGPGQDPQFLISFYEKMQSDKGSIPDRFSAQQFSDYHSELNMSSLELGDSALYFCASTNSARGRGYGYTFGSGTRLTVV.

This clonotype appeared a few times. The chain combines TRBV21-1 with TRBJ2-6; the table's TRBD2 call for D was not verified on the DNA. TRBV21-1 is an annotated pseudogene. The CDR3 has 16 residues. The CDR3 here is CASSTGLLSGANVLTF. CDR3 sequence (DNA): TGTGCCAGCAGCACGGGCCTCCTCTCTGGGGCCAACGTCCTGACTTTC.

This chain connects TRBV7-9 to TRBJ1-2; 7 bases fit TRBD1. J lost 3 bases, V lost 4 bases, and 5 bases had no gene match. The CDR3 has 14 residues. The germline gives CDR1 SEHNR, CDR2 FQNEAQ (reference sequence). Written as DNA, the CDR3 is TGTGCCAGCAGCTATTCCGGGACAGACTATGGCTACACCTTC. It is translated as CASSYSGTDYGYTF.

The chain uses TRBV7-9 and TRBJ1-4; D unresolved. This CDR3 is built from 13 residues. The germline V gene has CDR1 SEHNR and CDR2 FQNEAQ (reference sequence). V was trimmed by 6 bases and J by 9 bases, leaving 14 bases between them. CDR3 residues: CASSHAPEKKLFF. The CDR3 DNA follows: TGTGCCAGCAGTCACGCTCCGGAGAAAAAACTGTTTTTT.

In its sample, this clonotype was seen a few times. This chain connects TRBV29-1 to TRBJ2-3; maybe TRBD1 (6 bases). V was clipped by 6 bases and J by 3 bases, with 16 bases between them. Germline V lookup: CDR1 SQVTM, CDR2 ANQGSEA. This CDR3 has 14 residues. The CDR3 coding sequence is TGCAGCGTAACAGGGTTAGAACGAACAGATACGCAGTATTTT. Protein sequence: CSVTGLERTDTQYF.

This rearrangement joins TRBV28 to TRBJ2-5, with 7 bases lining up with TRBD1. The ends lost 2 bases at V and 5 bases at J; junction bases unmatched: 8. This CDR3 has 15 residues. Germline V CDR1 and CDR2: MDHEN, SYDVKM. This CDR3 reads CASSLGTEVVETQYF. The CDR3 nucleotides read TGTGCCAGCAGTTTAGGGACAGAGGTCGTCGAGACCCAGTACTTC.

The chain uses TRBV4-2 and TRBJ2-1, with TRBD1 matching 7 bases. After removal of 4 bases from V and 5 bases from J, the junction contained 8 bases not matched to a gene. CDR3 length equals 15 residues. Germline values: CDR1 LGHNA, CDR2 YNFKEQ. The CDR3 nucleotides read TGTGCCAGCAGCCCCCGACAGGGTGGTAACAATGAGCAGTTCTTC. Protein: CASSPRQGGNNEQFF.

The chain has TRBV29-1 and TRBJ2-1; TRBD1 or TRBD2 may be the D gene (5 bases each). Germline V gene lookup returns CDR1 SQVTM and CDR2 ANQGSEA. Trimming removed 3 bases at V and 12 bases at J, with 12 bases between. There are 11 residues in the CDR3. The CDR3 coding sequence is TGCAGCGTTGAGGTCCAGAGGGGGCAGTTCTTC. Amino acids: CSVEVQRGQFF.

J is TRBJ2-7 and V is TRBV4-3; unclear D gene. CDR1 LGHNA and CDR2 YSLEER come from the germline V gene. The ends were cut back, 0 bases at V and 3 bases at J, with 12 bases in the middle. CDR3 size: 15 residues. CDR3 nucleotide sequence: TGCGCCAGCAGCCAAGATCTGAGACAACACTACGAGCAGTACTTC. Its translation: CASSQDLRQHYEQYF.

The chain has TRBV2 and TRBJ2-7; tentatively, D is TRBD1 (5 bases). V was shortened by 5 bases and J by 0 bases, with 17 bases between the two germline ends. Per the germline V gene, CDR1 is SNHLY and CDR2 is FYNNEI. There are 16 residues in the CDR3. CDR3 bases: TGTGCCAGCAGTCAAGGACAAAAGATTTTCTCCTACGAGCAGTACTTC. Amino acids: CASSQGQKIFSYEQYF.

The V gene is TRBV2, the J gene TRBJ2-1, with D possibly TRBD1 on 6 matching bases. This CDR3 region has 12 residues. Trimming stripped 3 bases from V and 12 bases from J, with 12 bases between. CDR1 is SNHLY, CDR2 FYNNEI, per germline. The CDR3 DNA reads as TGTGCCAGCAGTGACGGACAGAGGGGGCAGTTCTTC. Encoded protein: CASSDGQRGQFF.

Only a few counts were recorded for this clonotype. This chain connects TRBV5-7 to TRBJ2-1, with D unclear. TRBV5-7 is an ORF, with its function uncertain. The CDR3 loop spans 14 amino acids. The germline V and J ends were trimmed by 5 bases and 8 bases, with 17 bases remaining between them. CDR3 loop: CASSLFAGRYEQFF. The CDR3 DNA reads TGTGCCAGCAGTCTCTTTGCTGGACGGTATGAGCAGTTCTTC.

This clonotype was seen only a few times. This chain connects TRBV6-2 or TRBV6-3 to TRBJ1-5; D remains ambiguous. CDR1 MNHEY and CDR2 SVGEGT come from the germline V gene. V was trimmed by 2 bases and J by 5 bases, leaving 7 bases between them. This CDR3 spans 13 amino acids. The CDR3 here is CASSYRVYQPQHF. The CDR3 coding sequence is TGTGCCAGCAGTTACAGGGTCTATCAGCCCCAGCATTTT.

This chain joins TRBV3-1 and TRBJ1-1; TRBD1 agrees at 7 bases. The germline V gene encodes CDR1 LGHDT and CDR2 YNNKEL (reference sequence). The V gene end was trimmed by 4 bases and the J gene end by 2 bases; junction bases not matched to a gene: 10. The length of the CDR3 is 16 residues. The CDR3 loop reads CASSLRPGQLNTEAFF. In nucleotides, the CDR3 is TGTGCCAGCAGCCTCAGACCGGGACAGCTTAACACTGAAGCTTTCTTT.

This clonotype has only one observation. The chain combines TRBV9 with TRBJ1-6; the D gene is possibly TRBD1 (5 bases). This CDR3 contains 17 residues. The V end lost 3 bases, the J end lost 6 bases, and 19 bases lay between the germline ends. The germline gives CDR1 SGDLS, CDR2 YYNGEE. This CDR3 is CASSALSGALANSPLHF. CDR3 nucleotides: TGTGCCAGCAGCGCGTTATCCGGGGCTCTCGCTAATTCACCCCTCCACTTT.

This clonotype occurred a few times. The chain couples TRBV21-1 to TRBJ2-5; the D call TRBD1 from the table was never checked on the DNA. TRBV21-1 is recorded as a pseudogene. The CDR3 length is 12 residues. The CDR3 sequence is CASSNREPTQYF. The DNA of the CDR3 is TGTGCCAGCAGCAACAGGGAGCCGACCCAGTACTTC.

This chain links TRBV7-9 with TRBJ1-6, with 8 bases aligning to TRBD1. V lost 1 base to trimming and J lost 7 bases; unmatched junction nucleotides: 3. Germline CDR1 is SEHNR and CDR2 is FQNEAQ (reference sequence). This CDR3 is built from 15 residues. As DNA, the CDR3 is TGTGCCAGCAGCTTAGGACAGGGGAACAATTCACCCCTCCACTTT. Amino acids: CASSLGQGNNSPLHF.

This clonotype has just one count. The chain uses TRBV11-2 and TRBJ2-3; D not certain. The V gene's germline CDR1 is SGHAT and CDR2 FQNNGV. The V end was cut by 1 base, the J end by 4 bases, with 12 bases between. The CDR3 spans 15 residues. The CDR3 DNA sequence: TGTGCCAGCAGCTTAGGTCCTACCCTCCCAGATACGCAGTATTTT. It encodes CASSLGPTLPDTQYF.

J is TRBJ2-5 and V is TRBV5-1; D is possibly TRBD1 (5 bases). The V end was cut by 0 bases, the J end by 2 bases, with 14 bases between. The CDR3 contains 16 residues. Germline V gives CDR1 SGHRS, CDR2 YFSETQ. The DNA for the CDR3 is TGCGCCAGCAGCTTGGAAGCAGGGTGGGGTCAAGAGACCCAGTACTTC. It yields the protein CASSLEAGWGQETQYF.

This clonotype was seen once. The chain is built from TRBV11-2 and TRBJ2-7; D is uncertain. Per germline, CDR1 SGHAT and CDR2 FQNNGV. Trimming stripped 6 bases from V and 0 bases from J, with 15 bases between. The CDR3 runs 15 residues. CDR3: CASRVFSALSYEQYF. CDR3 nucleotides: TGTGCCAGCAGGGTCTTTTCGGCGCTCTCCTACGAGCAGTACTTC.

The CDR3, as DNA: TGTGCCAGCAGCCAAGAAGCAGGGGGGACCCACGAGCAGTACTTC. The encoded protein is CASSQEAGGTHEQYF. The V and J genes are TRBV4-2 and TRBJ2-7; tentatively, D is TRBD1 (7 bases). Deletions cut 0 bases from V and 5 bases from J, with 14 bases between. Germline assignment: CDR1 LGHNA and CDR2 YNFKEQ. This CDR3 spans 15 amino acids.

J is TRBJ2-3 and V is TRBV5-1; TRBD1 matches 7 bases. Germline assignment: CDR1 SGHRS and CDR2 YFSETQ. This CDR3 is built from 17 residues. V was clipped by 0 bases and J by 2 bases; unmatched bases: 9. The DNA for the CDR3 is TGCGCCAGCAGCTTGGCCAACAGTGGGACAGCCACAGATACGCAGTATTTT. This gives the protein CASSLANSGTATDTQYF.

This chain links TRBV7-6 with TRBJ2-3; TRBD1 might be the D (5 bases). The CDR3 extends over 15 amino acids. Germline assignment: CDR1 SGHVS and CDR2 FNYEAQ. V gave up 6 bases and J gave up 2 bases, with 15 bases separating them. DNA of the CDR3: TGTGCCAGCAGTGGGGCAGCAGCTTCCACAGATACGCAGTATTTT. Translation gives CASSGAAASTDTQYF. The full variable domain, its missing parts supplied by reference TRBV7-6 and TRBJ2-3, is GAGVSQSPRYKVTKRGQDVALRCDPISGHVSLYWYRQALGQGPEFLTYFNYEAQQDKSGLPNDRFSAERPEGSISTLTIQRTEQRDSAMYRCASSGAAASTDTQYFGPGTRLTVL.

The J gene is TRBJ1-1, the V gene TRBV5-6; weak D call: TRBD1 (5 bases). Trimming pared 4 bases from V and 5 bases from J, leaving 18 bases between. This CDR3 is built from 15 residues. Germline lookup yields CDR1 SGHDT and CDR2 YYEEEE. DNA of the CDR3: TGTGCCAGCAGCCCGGGGGTAGGGGCGGTTACTGAAGCTTTCTTT. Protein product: CASSPGVGAVTEAFF.